This T cell receptor (beta chain) was identified during a study of cytomegalovirus exposure and HLA in healthy donors. About the research overall: Out of 150 million to 200 million T cells, an earlier analysis found 117 million unique TCR beta sequences in total. Study-wide findings and caveats: Researchers reportedly found TCR beta sequences accurately predicted most subjects' HLA-A and HLA-B alleles. Overall, around 160 TCR beta chains were annotated as cytomegalovirus-associated. Later work associated approximately 17,000 TCR beta sequences with HLA alleles at 0.05 false discovery rate.

The V end lost 1 base, the J end lost 4 bases, and 16 bases lay between the germline ends. The length of the CDR3 is 16 residues. Germline V gives CDR1 SGHAT, CDR2 FQNNGV. As regards this clone: The antigen remains undetermined.

PCR was performed using 60 Vbeta and 13 Jbeta primers. Data came from immunoSEQ multiplex PCR; TCRdb stores just in-frame clones and leaves some out. The sample lists approximately 54,000 clones, more than 65% occurring once. The sample consisted of PBMCs. The clonotype comes from a woman between 18 and 30 years old in good health and CMV-seronegative. The chain uses TRBV11-2 and TRBJ1-2; D is perhaps TRBD1 (6 bases). The DNA of the CDR3 is TGTGCCAGCAGCTTAGTGCGGGGGGGCGCCGGCTATGGCTACACCTTC. Its protein is CASSLVRGGAGYGYTF.